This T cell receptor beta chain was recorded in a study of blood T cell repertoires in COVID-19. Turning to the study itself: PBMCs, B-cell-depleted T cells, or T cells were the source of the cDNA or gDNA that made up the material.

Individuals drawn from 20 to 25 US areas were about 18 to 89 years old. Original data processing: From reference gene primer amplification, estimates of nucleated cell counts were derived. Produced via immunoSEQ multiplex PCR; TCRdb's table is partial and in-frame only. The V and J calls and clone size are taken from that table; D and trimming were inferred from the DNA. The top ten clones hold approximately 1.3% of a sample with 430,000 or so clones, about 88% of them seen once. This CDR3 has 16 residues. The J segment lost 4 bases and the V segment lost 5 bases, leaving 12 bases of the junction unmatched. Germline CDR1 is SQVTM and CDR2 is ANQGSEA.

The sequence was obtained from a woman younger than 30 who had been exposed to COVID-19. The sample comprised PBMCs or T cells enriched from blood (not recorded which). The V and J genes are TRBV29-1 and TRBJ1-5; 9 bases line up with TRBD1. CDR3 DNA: TGCAGCGTTCGTTATCAGGGGACAGGGAGTAATCAGCCCCAGCATTTT. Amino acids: CSVRYQGTGSNQPQHF.